What follows are 25 T cell receptor beta chains derived from one specimen sequenced in a study of cytomegalovirus exposure and HLA in healthy donors. The primer mix had 60 Vbeta and 13 Jbeta primers. TCRdb's copy holds only in-frame clones and misses some; the assay was immunoSEQ multiplex PCR. This table has 150,000 to 200,000 clones, around 85% appearing once. Source material: PBMCs. Receptors were obtained from a human donor in good health.

This chain joins TRBV7-8 and TRBJ1-1, with 7 bases that match TRBD1. J gave up 8 bases and V 5 bases, and 8 bases lay outside the gene matches. Germline lookup yields CDR1 SGHVS and CDR2 FQNEAQ. This CDR3 has 13 residues. CDR3 protein: CASSLSRTGEAFF. The CDR3, as DNA: TGTGCCAGCAGCCTCAGTCGGACAGGCGAAGCTTTCTTT.

This clone was seen once. The rearrangement uses TRBV6-5 and TRBJ1-5, with TRBD1 matching over 7 bases. With 6 bases clipped from V and 7 bases from J, the junction kept 9 bases outside the gene matches. The CDR3 spans 14 residues. Germline V gene lookup returns CDR1 MNHEY and CDR2 SVGAGI. CDR3 in amino acids: CASSRRDSRQPQHF. CDR3 nucleotides: TGTGCCAGCAGCCGCCGGGACAGCAGGCAGCCCCAGCATTTT.

The rearrangement links TRBV10-3 to TRBJ1-1; TRBD1 is a possible D gene (5 bases). V was trimmed by 8 bases and J by 5 bases, leaving 12 bases between them. This CDR3 is 12 amino acids long. Germline values: CDR1 ENHRY, CDR2 SYGVKD. The CDR3 reads CAIGVRVTEAFF. CDR3 DNA: TGTGCCATCGGGGTCAGGGTGACTGAAGCTTTCTTT.

The chain recombines TRBV2 with TRBJ2-5; 15 nucleotides match TRBD2. Trimming removed 10 bases from V and 5 bases from J; junction bases left unmatched: 11. The CDR3 extends over 16 amino acids. Germline CDR1 and CDR2: SNHLY and FYNNEI. DNA for the CDR3: TGTGCCAACGGGCGGACTAGCGGGGGGGCCGGCGAGACCCAGTACTTC. It yields the protein CANGRTSGGAGETQYF. Supplemented by reference TRBV2 and TRBJ2-5, the full variable domain reads EPEVTQTPSHQVTQMGQEVILRCVPISNHLYFYWYRQILGQKVEFLVSFYNNEISEKSEIFDDQFSVERPDGSNFTLKIRSTKLEDSAMYFCANGRTSGGAGETQYFGPGTRLLVL.

V gene TRBV7-9 combines with J gene TRBJ2-7, with 8 bases fitting TRBD2. V was clipped by 5 bases and J by 6 bases; unmatched bases: 15. CDR1 and CDR2 (germline): SEHNR, FQNEAQ (reference sequence). The CDR3 has 16 amino acids. The CDR3 sequence is CASSPRQAGEGSEQYF. The CDR3 region has the DNA TGTGCCAGCAGCCCCCGTCAAGCGGGGGAAGGTTCCGAGCAGTACTTC.

This clone was counted once. The J gene is TRBJ2-3, the V gene TRBV14; D unclear. The CDR3 spans 15 residues. Germline V lookup: CDR1 SGHDN, CDR2 FVKESK. Trimming removed 1 base at V and 0 bases at J, with 8 bases between. In nucleotides, the CDR3 is TGTGCCAGCAGCCAAGTGCGCGTCAGCACAGATACGCAGTATTTT. Translating gives CASSQVRVSTDTQYF.

This chain links TRBV7-6 with TRBJ2-2, with TRBD1 matching over 10 bases. This CDR3 has 18 amino acids. CDR1 is SGHVS, CDR2 FNYEAQ, per germline. J was trimmed by 3 bases and V by 2 bases; bases with no gene match: 9. The CDR3 here is CASSLKVEGQGHTGELFF. The CDR3 nucleotides are TGTGCCAGCAGCTTAAAGGTCGAGGGACAGGGGCACACCGGGGAGCTGTTTTTT.

V gene TRBV9 combines with J gene TRBJ2-7, with 7 bases that match TRBD1. The J segment lost 2 bases and the V segment lost 3 bases, leaving 5 bases of the junction unmatched. This CDR3 is 14 amino acids long. Germline V gives CDR1 SGDLS, CDR2 YYNGEE. The CDR3 loop is CASSEDGTAYEQYF. The CDR3 nucleotides read TGTGCCAGCAGCGAGGATGGGACAGCCTACGAGCAGTACTTC.

The chain carries TRBV5-1 and TRBJ1-1; no reliable D call. V lost 4 bases, J lost 4 bases, and 20 bases lay in between. The CDR3 has 16 residues. Per the germline V gene, CDR1 is SGHRS and CDR2 is YFSETQ. The DNA for the CDR3 is TGCGCCAGCAGCCCGCCTTCGACACTTCGGGGCACTGAAGCTTTCTTT. Its translation is CASSPPSTLRGTEAFF. The full variable domain, with the rest looked up from reference TRBV5-1 and TRBJ1-1, is KAGVTQTPRYLIKTRGQQVTLSCSPISGHRSVSWYQQTPGQGLQFLFEYFSETQRNKGNFPGRFSGRQFSNSRSEMNVSTLELGDSALYLCASSPPSTLRGTEAFFGQGTRLTVV.

The V and J genes are TRBV9 and TRBJ2-2, with a tentative D call TRBD2 (5 bases). V was shortened by 0 bases and J by 4 bases, with 10 bases between the two germline ends. This CDR3 has 15 amino acids. Germline assignment: CDR1 SGDLS and CDR2 YYNGEE. The CDR3 coding sequence is TGTGCCAGCAGCGTAGTGGCAGGACTCACCGGGGAGCTGTTTTTT. Residues: CASSVVAGLTGELFF.

This chain joins TRBV9 and TRBJ2-1; D gene unclear. Between the trimmed V and J ends, which lost 4 bases and 0 bases, there was a span of 14 bases. CDR1 and CDR2 (germline): SGDLS, YYNGEE. The CDR3 consists of 16 residues. CDR3 protein: CASSPGMSFSYNEQFF. The CDR3 bases are TGTGCCAGCAGCCCGGGTATGAGCTTCTCCTACAATGAGCAGTTCTTC.

The chain joins TRBV21-1 to TRBJ2-3; TRBD2, the table's D call, was not compared with the DNA. TRBV21-1 is described as a pseudogene. The CDR3 contains 18 residues. Written as DNA, the CDR3 is TGTGCCAGCAGCAAAGGAACTAGCGGGGGGGCCTCGACAGATACGCAGTATTTT. Its translation is CASSKGTSGGASTDTQYF.

This rearrangement joins TRBV6-1 to TRBJ2-7; 10 bases are a match to TRBD2. V lost 6 bases and J lost 11; bases outside the gene matches: 4. This CDR3 spans 11 amino acids. Germline CDR1 and CDR2: MNHNS and SASEGT. DNA for the CDR3: TGTGCCAGCAGGTCAAGCGGGAGGGAGTACTTC. Translating it yields CASRSSGREYF.

This rearrangement joins TRBV6-5 to TRBJ2-2; 7 nucleotides agree with TRBD2. The trim removed 4 bases at V and 4 bases at J, leaving 3 bases unmatched. Germline CDR1 reads MNHEY; CDR2 reads SVGAGI. The CDR3 contains 14 residues. CDR3 in amino acids: CASSWGGSTGELFF. As DNA, the CDR3 is TGTGCCAGCAGTTGGGGGGGGAGCACCGGGGAGCTGTTTTTT.

The rearrangement uses TRBV6-5 and TRBJ2-5; the match to TRBD2 covers 7 bases. With 2 bases clipped from V and 8 bases from J, the junction kept 11 bases outside the gene matches. The CDR3 extends over 15 amino acids. CDR1 and CDR2 from the germline V gene are MNHEY and SVGAGI. The CDR3 DNA reads as TGTGCCAGCAGTTACGGGGGGGGAGGGGTAGAAACCCAGTACTTC. It specifies CASSYGGGGVETQYF.

The V and J genes are TRBV11-2 and TRBJ1-1; a possible D gene is TRBD1 (5 bases). V was pared by 5 bases and J by 8 bases, with 18 bases between. The germline V gene has CDR1 SGHAT and CDR2 FQNNGV. CDR3 length equals 14 residues. The CDR3 loop is CASSPWGTSSEAFF. In nucleotides, the CDR3 is TGTGCCAGCAGCCCATGGGGGACTTCTTCCGAAGCTTTCTTT.

J is TRBJ1-5 and V is TRBV7-2; D unresolved. This CDR3 has 13 residues. V was cut by 5 bases and J by 4 bases, with 9 bases left in between. Germline values: CDR1 SGHTA, CDR2 FQGNSA. CDR3: CASSREGNQPQHF. CDR3 DNA: TGTGCCAGCAGCCGAGAGGGAAATCAGCCCCAGCATTTT.

This clone was picked up a small number of times. This rearrangement joins TRBV14 to TRBJ2-5; 10 bases fit TRBD2. Per germline, CDR1 SGHDN and CDR2 FVKESK. V was pared by 4 bases and J by 3 bases, with 14 bases of the junction left unmatched. The CDR3 contains 18 residues. CDR3 bases: TGTGCCAGCAGCCTCCGTCTTAGCGGGGGGAGATCGAAAGAGACCCAGTACTTC. The encoded protein is CASSLRLSGGRSKETQYF.

The chain has TRBV9 and TRBJ1-3; TRBD1 agrees at 10 bases. The CDR3 consists of 16 residues. Germline assignment: CDR1 SGDLS and CDR2 YYNGEE. The junction had 5 bases not matched to a gene; V was cut back by 3 bases and J by 2 bases. This chain's CDR3 is CASSAGGQGAGNTIYF. Written as DNA, the CDR3 is TGTGCCAGCAGCGCCGGTGGACAGGGGGCTGGAAACACCATATATTTT.

Points on this clone: The junction and the germline gene differ at one end; a read error may be behind it. The chain couples TRBV5-1 to TRBJ2-1; 8 positions agree with TRBD1. The CDR3 length is 13 residues. Per the germline V gene, CDR1 is SGHRS and CDR2 is YFSETQ. This CDR3 reads CASSFFWDRLSVF. CDR3 DNA: TGCGCCAGCAGTTTCTTTTGGGACAGGTTGTCGGTCTTC.

The J gene is TRBJ1-6, the V gene TRBV6-1; 7 bases are shared with TRBD1. The CDR3 is made up of 15 amino acids. Germline V gene data show CDR1 as MNHNS and CDR2 as SASEGT. J gave up 9 bases and V 4 bases, and 9 bases lay outside the gene matches. The CDR3 DNA is TGTGCCAGCAGTGGGCGACAGGGTCGCGGTTCACCCCTCCACTTT. It translates to CASSGRQGRGSPLHF.

This chain uses TRBV19 with TRBJ2-7; 7 bases are shared with TRBD2. Germline CDR1 and CDR2: LNHDA and SQIVND (reference sequence). Trimming cost V 3 bases and J 2 bases; bases outside gene matches: 7. This CDR3 has 15 residues. The CDR3 DNA sequence: TGTGCCAGTAGTATGTTCCAGGGAGGGACCTACGAGCAGTACTTC. This codes for CASSMFQGGTYEQYF.

The CDR3 nucleotides read TGTGCCAGCAGTGAATCGGCTAGCCCCCAAGAGACCCAGTACTTC. Encoded protein: CASSESASPQETQYF. The chain is built from TRBV25-1 and TRBJ2-5, with D maybe TRBD2 (5 bases). The CDR3 spans 15 residues. The V end lost 1 base, the J end lost 1 base, and 10 bases lay between the germline ends. Germline V gene lookup returns CDR1 MGHDK and CDR2 SYGVNS.

This chain uses TRBV7-8 with TRBJ1-2; TRBD1 matches 7 bases. The junction had 12 bases not matched to a gene; V was cut back by 1 base and J by 4 bases. CDR1 is SGHVS and CDR2 is FQNEAQ in the germline V gene. The CDR3 spans 17 residues. This chain's CDR3 is CASSLGVGTGAVYGYTF. The CDR3 DNA follows: TGTGCCAGCAGCTTAGGCGTGGGTACAGGGGCCGTCTATGGCTACACCTTC.

The genes are TRBV2 and TRBJ1-5, with a tentative D call TRBD1 (6 bases). Germline V CDR1 and CDR2: SNHLY, FYNNEI. CDR3 size: 15 residues. The V gene lost 4 bases and the J gene lost 5 bases, with 15 bases spanning the gap. The CDR3 here is CASSGGPLGDQPQHF. CDR3 DNA: TGTGCCAGCAGTGGGGGGCCCCTAGGAGATCAGCCCCAGCATTTT. The full variable domain, in which reference TRBV2 and TRBJ1-5 provide the parts outside the CDR3, is EPEVTQTPSHQVTQMGQEVILRCVPISNHLYFYWYRQILGQKVEFLVSFYNNEISEKSEIFDDQFSVERPDGSNFTLKIRSTKLEDSAMYFCASSGGPLGDQPQHFGDGTRLSIL.